The subject of this entry is one T cell receptor (beta chain). The target of this receptor is not known. No much larger clone exists at a distance of one base, and base qualities are not known. The record originates from a study of T cell responses to AZD1222 COVID-19 vaccine (dated by TCRdb to about 2021). In terms of the full investigation: TCR sequencing covered 233 trial participants: 200 to 220 given two doses of AZD1222 and approximately 26 given two doses of MenACWY control vaccine. Enrollment into the trials was organized by age into subgroups of 18-55, 56-69 and 70-plus years, and those subgroups contained roughly 150, 30 and 60 TCR-sequenced participants, respectively. Results the study describes overall, beyond this receptor: After two AZD1222 doses, both the breadth and the depth of spike-specific TCRs were significantly higher than at day 0 and than in MenACWY recipients. In the small 56-69-year group, the increase in depth fell short of significance, most likely because of low power. Most participants were white British and females outnumbered males, and the authors suggested that clonal diversity may have been underestimated. Epitopes outside the regions mutated in the B.1.351 and B.1.1.7 variants were reportedly recognized by nearly half of the unique spike-specific TCRs. Because no day 14 peak-response samples were available, the repertoires could be characterized only after the peak T cell response. CD4 TCRs associated with the vaccine covered the entire spike protein, and the dominant responses were in regions 160-218 and 743-854. Conclusions about previously exposed vaccinees were limited because only five to seven AZD1222 recipients were SARS-CoV-2 seropositive at baseline.

The CDR3 spans 12 residues, from the cysteine through the phenylalanine. The entry retains the CDR3 DNA only, 36 bases that are in frame from base 1. Reading the germline V gene (reference sequence) gives CDR1 GTSNPN and CDR2 SVGIG. V and J lose 3 bases and 1 base, and a span of 7 bases separates them. In light of the paper, this sample's time point label describes: about 28 days (+/-7) after the second vaccine dose. Because spike-specific TCR depth and breadth did not differ between the two schedules, AZD1222 recipients who got a second dose at roughly 4 weeks were pooled with those who got a second dose at roughly 12 weeks. Samples from vaccinated people were obtained from the UK trials COV001 and COV002, which included a single-blind randomized controlled phase 2/3 trial of AZD1222 (ChAdOx1 nCoV-19) in healthy adults. For TCRbeta chain sequencing, PBMC samples from trial participants were taken at day 0 and at day 28 after the second dose.

The CDR3 regions of human TCRbeta chains were subjected to immunosequencing. On the study's bioinformatics: TCRs in the repertoires were matched against a reference library of SARS-CoV-2-specific TCRs that had been generated with the MIRA antigen-specificity platform. Breadth meant the fraction of unique TCRs that were SARS-CoV-2-associated, whereas depth meant the fraction of total T cells that were SARS-CoV-2-associated. Using the MIRA data, each spike-specific TCR was assigned both to the spike region to which the TCR was reactive and to a CD4 or CD8 class. Log10-transformed breadth and depth values were compared by one-way ANOVA with Sidak's multiple comparisons tests. TCRdb re-hosts the immuneACCESS table, in-frame sequences only. Its copies lack some clones; in the studies checked, an unresolved V gene accounts for under half of them, and the cause for the rest is not known. Clonal size and the V and J genes are those of that table, whereas D and trimming came from the DNA. In all, the sample holds roughly 45,000 clones, and approximately 80% of those were seen once. 15% to 20% of the sample goes to the ten largest clones.

The TCR was taken from an adult who received the AZD1222 COVID-19 vaccine. The sequencing here drew on peripheral blood, taken 28 days after the second AZD1222 dose. The chain was built from TRBV30 and TRBJ2-7, with the D gene too uncertain to name. The CDR3 amino acid sequence is: CAWSPFSYEQYF. The DNA sequence is as follows: TGTGCCTGGAGCCCTTTTTCCTACGAGCAGTACTTC.